The 10 T cell receptor beta chains in this list originate from one sample, sequenced in a study of blood T cell repertoires in COVID-19. Assay used: immunoSEQ multiplex PCR; TCRdb lists only in-frame clones, some missing. The sample includes fewer than 350,000 clones, approximately 90% of them seen just once. Sequenced: PBMCs or T cells enriched from blood (not recorded which). These receptors came from a woman between 40 and 55 years old with acute COVID-19.

The chain uses TRBV9 and TRBJ1-2; D may be TRBD1 (6 bases). V was shortened by 7 bases and J by 5 bases, with 18 bases between the two germline ends. Germline V lookup: CDR1 SGDLS, CDR2 YYNGEE. The CDR3 is made up of 14 amino acids. The CDR3 coding sequence is TGTGCCAGCTCCCCATACGACAGGCGGTATGGCTACACCTTC. It translates to CASSPYDRRYGYTF.

The V and J genes are TRBV18 and TRBJ1-3; the D is unclear. The ends were cut back, 6 bases at V and 0 bases at J, with 9 bases in the middle. Germline CDR1 is KGHSH and CDR2 is LQKENI. CDR3 length equals 14 residues. The DNA for the CDR3 is TGTGCCAGCTCGAAAGAGAGCTCTGGAAACACCATATATTTT. It specifies CASSKESSGNTIYF. The variable domain in full, completed from reference TRBV18 and TRBJ1-3, reads NAGVMQNPRHLVRRRGQEARLRCSPMKGHSHVYWYRQLPEEGLKFMVYLQKENIIDESGMPKERFSAEFPKEGPSILRIQQVVRGDSAAYFCASSKESSGNTIYFGEGSWLTVV.

The genes are TRBV3-1 (or the pseudogene TRBV3-2) and TRBJ2-4; 10 nucleotides line up with TRBD1. The ends lost 6 bases at V and 1 base at J; junction bases unmatched: 6. Germline V gene data show CDR1 as LGHDT and CDR2 as YNNKEL (reference sequence). This CDR3 region has 16 residues. The CDR3 loop is CASSLLGQGAKNIQYF. The CDR3 bases are TGTGCCAGCAGTCTATTGGGACAGGGGGCCAAAAACATTCAGTACTTC.

The chain joins TRBV6-5 to TRBJ2-7; possible D gene TRBD1, 6 bases. The germline V gene encodes CDR1 MNHEY and CDR2 SVGAGI. This CDR3 contains 12 residues. V shed 5 bases and J shed 6 bases, with 11 bases lying between them. Here the CDR3 reads CASSSQGSEQYF. CDR3 DNA sequence: TGTGCCAGCAGTAGCCAGGGGAGCGAGCAGTACTTC.

This clone was seen only a few times. The rearrangement uses TRBV28 and TRBJ1-2; D is possibly TRBD1 (5 bases). Trimming cost V 4 bases and J 4 bases, with 10 bases left between them. Germline V lookup: CDR1 MDHEN, CDR2 SYDVKM. This CDR3 comprises 13 residues. CDR3 sequence: CASSWGSSYGYTF. In DNA, the CDR3 is TGTGCCAGCAGTTGGGGCAGCTCCTATGGCTACACCTTC.

V gene TRBV5-1 combines with J gene TRBJ2-7, with D possibly TRBD2 on 5 matching bases. The CDR3 totals 17 residues. The V gene lost 2 bases and the J gene lost 5 bases, with 23 bases spanning the gap. Germline assignment: CDR1 SGHRS and CDR2 YFSETQ. This CDR3 is CASSFGDGNGVFHEQYF. As DNA, the CDR3 is TGCGCCAGCAGCTTCGGAGACGGGAACGGGGTGTTCCACGAGCAGTACTTC. Full variable domain (missing parts from reference TRBV5-1 and TRBJ2-7): KAGVTQTPRYLIKTRGQQVTLSCSPISGHRSVSWYQQTPGQGLQFLFEYFSETQRNKGNFPGRFSGRQFSNSRSEMNVSTLELGDSALYLCASSFGDGNGVFHEQYFGPGTRLTVT.

The chain couples TRBV29-1 to TRBJ2-3, with TRBD1 identical over 11 bases. The CDR3 has 14 amino acids. Trimming cost V 5 bases and J 5 bases; bases outside gene matches: 6. The germline gives CDR1 SQVTM, CDR2 ANQGSEA. The CDR3 coding sequence is TGCAGCGTTCGGACAGGGGGCGCGGGAGATACGCAGTATTTT. Translated: CSVRTGGAGDTQYF.

V usage is TRBV20-1 and J usage is TRBJ2-7; 9 bases fit TRBD2. Germline trimming cut 6 bases from V and 7 bases from J; bases unmatched to any gene: 4. The CDR3 spans 11 residues. The germline gives CDR1 DFQATT, CDR2 SNEGSKA (reference sequence). The CDR3 protein is CSALAGAEQYF. CDR3 bases: TGCAGTGCCTTAGCGGGAGCGGAGCAGTACTTC.

This chain uses TRBV11-1 with TRBJ2-1; 9 bases line up with TRBD2. Trimming took 7 bases from V and 10 from J; bases not matched to a gene: 14. The CDR3 runs 15 residues. The germline V gene encodes CDR1 SGHAT and CDR2 FQDESV (reference sequence). The CDR3: CASTPGLAGREEQFF. The CDR3 nucleotides are TGTGCCAGCACCCCAGGGCTAGCGGGGAGGGAGGAGCAGTTCTTC.

The chain carries TRBV3-1 (or the pseudogene TRBV3-2) and TRBJ1-5, with no clear D. Germline V CDR1 and CDR2: LGHDT, YNNKEL (reference sequence). Trimming removed 3 bases at V and 6 bases at J, with 3 bases between. There are 11 residues in the CDR3. CDR3 in DNA: TGTGCCAGCAGCCAGAGTCAGCCCCAGCATTTT. Its translation: CASSQSQPQHF.